These 16 T cell receptor beta chains were all obtained from the same sample, sequenced in a study of blood T cell repertoires in COVID-19. Here immunoSEQ multiplex PCR was the method, and the copy in TCRdb shows in-frame clones only, minus some. In the table there are approximately 220,000 clones, roughly 86% of which are singletons. The sample consisted of PBMCs or T cells enriched from blood (not recorded which). Receptors originate from a woman aged 30 to 39 with acute COVID-19.

The chain recombines TRBV19 with TRBJ2-3; no reliable D call. V lost 5 bases to trimming and J lost 4 bases, with 13 bases between them. The CDR3 loop spans 14 amino acids. The germline CDR1 and CDR2 sequences are LNHDA and SQIVND (reference sequence). CDR3 sequence reads: CASSFVNSPDTQYF. The CDR3 coding sequence is TGTGCCAGTAGTTTCGTCAATAGCCCAGATACGCAGTATTTT.

The genes are TRBV5-1 and TRBJ2-5; 9 bases fit TRBD1. There are 14 residues in the CDR3. Trimming took 3 bases from V and 4 from J; bases not matched to a gene: 4. The germline V gene has CDR1 SGHRS and CDR2 YFSETQ. The CDR3 nucleotides are TGCGCCAGCAGCTGGGAGGACAGGGGAGAGACCCAGTACTTC. Protein product: CASSWEDRGETQYF.

V gene TRBV30 combines with J gene TRBJ1-3; the D gene is possibly TRBD1 (6 bases). This CDR3 contains 13 residues. Per the germline V gene, CDR1 is GTSNPN and CDR2 is SVGIG (reference sequence). The germline V and J ends were trimmed by 5 bases and 6 bases, with 14 bases remaining between them. CDR3 coding DNA: TGTGCCTGGGATCAGGGGCCCTTAAACACCATATATTTT. This encodes CAWDQGPLNTIYF.

Remarks on this clone: One end of the junction does not line up with germline, which may come from a read error. The chain recombines TRBV5-1 with TRBJ1-3; no reliable D call. Germline CDR1 reads SGHRS; CDR2 reads YFSETQ. The length of the CDR3 is 15 residues. CDR3 in amino acids: CASRLDDGSGNTIYF. The CDR3 nucleotides read TGCGCCAGCCGCTTGGACGACGGGTCTGGAAACACCATATATTTT.

V is TRBV19 and J is TRBJ2-7; D is perhaps TRBD2 (6 bases). The CDR3 is 15 amino acids. V shed 4 bases and J shed 1 base, with 14 bases lying between them. Germline lookup yields CDR1 LNHDA and CDR2 SQIVND (reference sequence). The CDR3 region has the DNA TGTGCCAGTAGTAATATCAGGGAGGCATCCTACGAGCAGTACTTC. This gives the protein CASSNIREASYEQYF.

This clone has only one observation. The CDR3 spells CASSLRGQKAFF. The DNA of the CDR3 is TGTGCCAGCAGCTTAAGGGGTCAAAAAGCTTTCTTT. This chain joins TRBV7-2 and TRBJ1-1; D may be TRBD1 (5 bases). This CDR3 has 12 residues. Germline assignment: CDR1 SGHTA and CDR2 FQGNSA. The V gene lost 2 bases and the J gene lost 9 bases, with 10 bases spanning the gap.

The chain links TRBV10-3 to TRBJ2-7; weak D call: TRBD1 (5 bases). CDR1 and CDR2 from the germline V gene are ENHRY and SYGVKD. The CDR3 consists of 13 residues. Trimming took 3 bases from V and 2 from J, leaving 8 bases between them. The CDR3: CAISEETAYEQYF. The CDR3 DNA is TGTGCCATCAGTGAAGAGACAGCCTACGAGCAGTACTTC.

J is TRBJ2-1 and V is TRBV6-5, with a weak D call TRBD2 (7 bases). This CDR3 is 14 amino acids long. Germline loops: CDR1 MNHEY, CDR2 SVGAGI. Trimming left V 5 bases short and J 5 bases short, with 13 bases between. The CDR3 protein is CASSRGGVDNEQFF. Here the CDR3 DNA reads TGTGCCAGCAGTAGGGGGGGGGTCGACAATGAGCAGTTCTTC.

This rearrangement joins TRBV5-4 to TRBJ1-1; D ambiguous. This CDR3 region has 13 residues. Germline-derived CDR1 and CDR2 are SGHNT and YYREEE (reference sequence). V gave up 2 bases and J gave up 8 bases, with 13 bases separating them. This CDR3 reads CASSLSPGGEAFF. The CDR3 DNA follows: TGTGCCAGCAGCTTAAGCCCAGGTGGAGAAGCTTTCTTT.

This chain joins TRBV27 and TRBJ1-2; tentatively, D is TRBD1 (6 bases). CDR3 length: 15 amino acids. V was shortened by 6 bases and J by 0 bases, with 14 bases between the two germline ends. Germline values: CDR1 MNHEY, CDR2 SMNVEV (reference sequence). Here the CDR3 reads CASRATGLANYGYTF. The CDR3 DNA reads as TGTGCCAGCAGAGCGACAGGCCTAGCTAACTATGGCTACACCTTC.

The chain links TRBV27 to TRBJ1-1; no clear D. Trimming cost V 3 bases and J 2 bases, with 7 bases left between them. This CDR3 is built from 13 residues. The germline V gene encodes CDR1 MNHEY and CDR2 SMNVEV (reference sequence). CDR3 bases: TGTGCCAGCAGTTTTCAGATTAACACTGAAGCTTTCTTT. Protein: CASSFQINTEAFF.

Concerning this clone itself: Mismatch with germline at one junction end may stem from a read error. V and J are TRBV4-1 and TRBJ1-2, with 7 nucleotides matching TRBD1. The CDR3 runs 15 residues. CDR1 is MGHRA, CDR2 YSYEKL, per germline. CDR3 in DNA: TGCGCCAGCAGACAAGATCTAGGGACAGACTATGGCTACACCTTC. Protein sequence: CASRQDLGTDYGYTF.

This chain links TRBV10-3 with TRBJ1-6, with 7 positions matching TRBD1. The CDR3 sequence is 14 residues long. The germline CDR1 and CDR2 sequences are ENHRY and SYGVKD. Trimming cost V 7 bases and J 5 bases; bases outside gene matches: 5. CDR3 protein: CAIKRDRDNSPLHF. Written as DNA, the CDR3 is TGTGCCATCAAGAGGGACAGAGATAATTCACCCCTCCACTTT.

The chain links TRBV5-4 to TRBJ1-2; D remains ambiguous. CDR1 SGHNT and CDR2 YYREEE come from the germline V gene (reference sequence). Trimming stripped 1 base from V and 6 bases from J, with 10 bases between. The CDR3 is made up of 13 amino acids. The CDR3 coding sequence is TGTGCCAGCAGCTTGTGGGAGAGGGATGGCTACACCTTC. Translation gives CASSLWERDGYTF.

The chain employs TRBV4-3 and TRBJ2-1; TRBD2 matches 10 bases. CDR1 LGHNA and CDR2 YSLEER come from the germline V gene. This CDR3 spans 16 amino acids. V shed 0 bases, J shed 7 bases, and the junction held 6 bases outside the gene matches. CDR3 nucleotide sequence: TGCGCCAGCAGCCAAGAAGCGGGGGGGCCGAATAATGAGCAGTTCTTC. Amino acid sequence: CASSQEAGGPNNEQFF.

J is TRBJ1-5 and V is TRBV6-5; the D is unclear. The CDR3 covers 15 residues. CDR1 is MNHEY and CDR2 is SVGAGI in the germline V gene. The V end was cut by 2 bases, the J end by 7 bases, with 15 bases between. The CDR3 region has the DNA TGTGCCAGCAGTTACGTCAGTCGAGCGGGGCAGCCCCAGCATTTT. Its translation is CASSYVSRAGQPQHF.